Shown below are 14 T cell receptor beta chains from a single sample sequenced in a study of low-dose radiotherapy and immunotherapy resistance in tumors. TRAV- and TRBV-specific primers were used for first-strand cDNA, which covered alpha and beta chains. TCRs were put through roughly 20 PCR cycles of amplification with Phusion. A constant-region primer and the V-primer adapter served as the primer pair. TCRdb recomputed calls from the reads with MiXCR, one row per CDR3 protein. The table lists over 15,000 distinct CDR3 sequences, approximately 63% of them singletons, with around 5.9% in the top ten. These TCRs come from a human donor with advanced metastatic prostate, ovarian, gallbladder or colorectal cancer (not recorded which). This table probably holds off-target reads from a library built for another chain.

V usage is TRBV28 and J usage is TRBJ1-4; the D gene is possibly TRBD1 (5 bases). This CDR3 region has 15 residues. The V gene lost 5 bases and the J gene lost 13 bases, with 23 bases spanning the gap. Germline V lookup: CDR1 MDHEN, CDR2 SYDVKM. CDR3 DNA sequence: TGTGCCAGCAGTGCGTCCCGGGACCGGGGGGTAAGACTGTTTTTT. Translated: CASSASRDRGVRLFF.

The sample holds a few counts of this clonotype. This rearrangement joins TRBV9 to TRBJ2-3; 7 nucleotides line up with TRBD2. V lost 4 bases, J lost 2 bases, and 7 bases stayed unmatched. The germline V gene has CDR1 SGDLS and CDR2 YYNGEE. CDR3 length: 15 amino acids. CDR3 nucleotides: TGTGCCAGCAGCCCCCGGGGGGACTACACAGATACGCAGTATTTT. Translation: CASSPRGDYTDTQYF. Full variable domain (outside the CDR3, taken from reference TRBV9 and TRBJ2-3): DSGVTQTPKHLITATGQRVTLRCSPRSGDLSVYWYQQSLDQGLQFLIQYYNGEERAKGNILERFSAQQFPDLHSELNLSSLELGDSALYFCASSPRGDYTDTQYFGPGTRLTVL.

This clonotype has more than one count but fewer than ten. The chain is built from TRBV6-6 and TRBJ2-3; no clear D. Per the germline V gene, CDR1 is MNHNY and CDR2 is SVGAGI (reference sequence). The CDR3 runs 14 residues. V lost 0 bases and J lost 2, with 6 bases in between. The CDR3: CASSYSSTTDTQYF. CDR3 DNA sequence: TGTGCCAGCAGTTACTCGAGCACCACAGATACGCAGTATTTT.

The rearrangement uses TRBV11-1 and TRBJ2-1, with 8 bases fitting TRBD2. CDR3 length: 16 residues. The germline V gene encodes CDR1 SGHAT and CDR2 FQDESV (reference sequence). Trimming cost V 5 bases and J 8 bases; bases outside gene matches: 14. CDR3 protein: CASSPGDGRAEYEQFF. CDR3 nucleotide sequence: TGTGCCAGCAGCCCAGGGGACGGGAGGGCCGAGTATGAGCAGTTCTTC.

The CDR3 loop reads CSGGLSGNTIYF. CDR3 DNA sequence: TGCAGCGGGGGGTTATCTGGAAACACCATATATTTT. The gene calls are TRBV29-1 and TRBJ1-3, with D possibly matching TRBD1 (5 bases). CDR3 length equals 12 residues. Deletions cut 7 bases from V and 1 base from J, with 8 bases between. Germline loops: CDR1 SQVTM, CDR2 ANQGSEA.

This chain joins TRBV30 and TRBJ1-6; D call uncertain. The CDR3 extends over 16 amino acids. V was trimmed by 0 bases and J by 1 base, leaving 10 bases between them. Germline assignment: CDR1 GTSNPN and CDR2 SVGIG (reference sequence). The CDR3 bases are TGTGCCTGGAGTGTACGGGCGGCGTCCTATAATTCACCCCTCCACTTT. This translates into CAWSVRAASYNSPLHF.

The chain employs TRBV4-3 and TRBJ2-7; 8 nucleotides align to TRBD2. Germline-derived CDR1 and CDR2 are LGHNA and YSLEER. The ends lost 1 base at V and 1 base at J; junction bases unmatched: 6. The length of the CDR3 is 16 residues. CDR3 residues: CASSQAIAGLSYEQYF. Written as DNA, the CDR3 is TGCGCCAGCAGCCAAGCGATAGCGGGGCTTTCCTACGAGCAGTACTTC.

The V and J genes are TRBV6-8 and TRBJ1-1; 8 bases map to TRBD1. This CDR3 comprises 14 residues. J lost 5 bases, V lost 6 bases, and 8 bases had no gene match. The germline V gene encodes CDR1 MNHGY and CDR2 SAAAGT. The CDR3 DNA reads TGTGCCAGCAGCGAAGACAGGGGATCGACTGAAGCTTTCTTT. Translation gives CASSEDRGSTEAFF.

CDR3 nucleotides: TGTGCCAGCAGTCGACAGGGCTCCTACGAGCAGTACTTC. This encodes CASSRQGSYEQYF. The V gene is TRBV2, the J gene TRBJ2-7; TRBD1 agrees at 7 bases. The CDR3 loop spans 13 amino acids. Germline CDR1 and CDR2: SNHLY and FYNNEI. V trimming: 5 bases; J trimming: 0 bases; junction bases outside the gene matches: 1.

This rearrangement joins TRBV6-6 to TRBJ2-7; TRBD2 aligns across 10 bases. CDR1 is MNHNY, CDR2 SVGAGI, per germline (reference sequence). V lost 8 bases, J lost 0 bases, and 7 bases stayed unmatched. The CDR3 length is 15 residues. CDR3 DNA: TGTGCCAGCGGATCCGGGACTAGCGTCTCCTACGAGCAGTACTTC. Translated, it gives CASGSGTSVSYEQYF.

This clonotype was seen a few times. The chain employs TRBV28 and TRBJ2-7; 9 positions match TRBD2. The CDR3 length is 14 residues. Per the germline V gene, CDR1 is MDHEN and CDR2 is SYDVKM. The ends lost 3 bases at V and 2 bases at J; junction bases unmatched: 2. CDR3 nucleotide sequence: TGTGCCAGCAGTTTTAGCGGGAGTCCCTACGAGCAGTACTTC. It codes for CASSFSGSPYEQYF.

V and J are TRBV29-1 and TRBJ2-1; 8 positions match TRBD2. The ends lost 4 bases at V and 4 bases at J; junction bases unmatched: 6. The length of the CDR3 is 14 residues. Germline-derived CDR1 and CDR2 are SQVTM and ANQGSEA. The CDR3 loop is CSVVREGRYNEQFF. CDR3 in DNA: TGCAGCGTTGTACGGGAGGGCCGTTACAATGAGCAGTTCTTC.

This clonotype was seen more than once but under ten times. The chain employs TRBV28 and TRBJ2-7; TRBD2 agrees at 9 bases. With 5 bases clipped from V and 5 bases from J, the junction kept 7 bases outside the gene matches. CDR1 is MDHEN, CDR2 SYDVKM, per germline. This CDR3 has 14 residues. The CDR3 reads CASSRGRAPNEQYF. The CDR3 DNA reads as TGTGCCAGCAGTCGCGGGAGGGCACCCAACGAGCAGTACTTC.

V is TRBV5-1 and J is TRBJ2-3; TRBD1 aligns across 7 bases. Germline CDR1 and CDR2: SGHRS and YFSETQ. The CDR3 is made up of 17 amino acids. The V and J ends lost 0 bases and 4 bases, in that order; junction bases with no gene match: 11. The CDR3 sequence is CASSLAPTTGFSDTQYF. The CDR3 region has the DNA TGCGCCAGCAGCTTGGCCCCAACGACAGGGTTTTCAGATACGCAGTATTTT.